This TCR beta chain was recovered during a study of Ad26.COV2.S vaccination and SARS-CoV-2 variants (dated by TCRdb to about 2021). Study-wide context: Donors in the vaccine arm were drawn from COV1001, a multicentre, randomized, double-blind, placebo-controlled phase I-IIa trial testing Ad26.COV2.S in healthy adults. TCRbeta repertoire sequencing served as the tool for gauging how specific and how broad the SARS-CoV-2-reactive T cell receptors were following Ad26.COV2.S vaccination. A total of around 32 samples were included in the TCR-sequenced set, comprising roughly 19 Ad26.COV2.S vaccine recipients, 5 placebo recipients and 8 SARS-CoV-2 convalescent individuals. Ad26.COV2.S was given intramuscularly at 5x10^10 or 1x10^11 viral particles, as a single shot or as two shots 56 days apart. Trial participants were randomized into five groups of five, in which low-dose or high-dose Ad26.COV2.S was given once or twice, or placebo was given on both occasions. Investigators did not know the trial group allocation while performing experiments and assessing outcomes. The research as a whole found: Higher spike-specific TCR breadth was observed in Ad26.COV2.S recipients than in placebo recipients (P = 0.0014). It was noted by the authors that total T cell responses may have been underestimated by the TCR breadth and depth analyses. The study was not powered to compare responses between vaccine doses or regimens. Substantial breadth of spike-specific CD8+ and CD4+ T cell responses was reported after vaccination. Non-spike TCR breadth was comparable between vaccine and placebo recipients, consistent with the vaccine containing only spike.

The CDR3 sequence holds 13 residues, the cysteine and phenylalanine included. The read is trimmed to its CDR3 DNA, 39 bases read in frame from base 1. CDR1 and CDR2, looked up from the germline V gene, are SGHTA and FQGTGA. V drops 0 bases and J drops 5 bases, leaving 7 bases in between. The immunoSEQ Assay was the method used to sequence TCRbeta CDR3 regions. After extraction, genomic DNA underwent amplification by bias-controlled multiplex PCR, followed by high-throughput sequencing. Regarding the original processing steps: To quantify the absolute abundance of every unique TCRbeta CDR3 region, sequences were collapsed and filtered. Usable DNA was measured by amplifying reference genes present in all nucleated cells, and TCRbeta template counts were normalized to that usable DNA to estimate T cell fraction. Repertoire TCRs were annotated as SARS-CoV-2-specific by exact matching of V gene, CDR3 amino acid sequence and J gene to a known reactive TCR set. MIRA supplied the reference SARS-CoV-2 TCR set, which was filtered for enrichment in COVID-19-positive ImmuneCODE repertoires so that public or cross-reactive TCRs were removed. Using the MIRA antigens, annotated TCRs were further analysed by specific ORF or by position within an ORF. Depth was the summed frequency of annotated unique rearrangements, while breadth was defined as annotated unique rearrangements over total unique productive rearrangements. Two-sided Wilcoxon rank-sum tests were used to compare TCR breadth between groups. Not all clones reach the TCRdb copy of this immuneACCESS table, which keeps in-frame sequences only. Checked studies attribute under half of the gap to unresolved V genes and leave the rest unexplained. The V and J calls and clone size come from that table; D and trimming were worked out from the DNA. This sample has hundreds of thousands of clones in its table, and 89% of those were observed once. The top ten clonotypes cover roughly 1.5% of the sample.

Details on this clone: The antigen it recognizes is unknown. No much larger clonotype is one base removed from it; base qualities were not supplied.

Sample treatment or condition, as interpreted from the label and publication: roughly 20 received Ad26.COV2.S at low or high dose, single or two shots; 5 received placebo; per-sample allocation not given. Repertoires of vaccine and placebo recipients were sequenced from samples collected on day 63 after the first injection. In Cohort 1b, roughly 25 adults aged 18-55 years were enrolled at a single site in Boston, USA, between 29 July and 7 August 2020. Ad26.COV2.S consisted of a replication-incompetent adenovirus type 26 vector by which a prefusion-stabilized SARS-CoV-2 spike protein from the original Wuhan strain was expressed.

Recombination linked TRBV7-3 to TRBJ1-1, with the identity of the D gene unclear. This material consisted of peripheral blood, taken in a trial of Ad26.COV2.S vaccine versus placebo. This TCR derives from a person aged 18 to 59 who received the Ad26.COV2.S COVID-19 vaccine or a placebo. The CDR3 sequence is CASSLTSHTEAFF. At the DNA level, the sequence is TGTGCCAGCAGCTTAACCTCCCATACTGAAGCTTTCTTT. This CDR3, with the reference TRBV7-3 and TRBJ1-1 proteins standing in past its ends, gives the full variable domain GAGVSQTPSNKVTEKGKYVELRCDPISGHTALYWYRQSLGQGPEFLIYFQGTGAADDSGLPNDRFFAVRPEGSVSTLKIQRTERGDSAVYLCASSLTSHTEAFFGQGTRLTVV.